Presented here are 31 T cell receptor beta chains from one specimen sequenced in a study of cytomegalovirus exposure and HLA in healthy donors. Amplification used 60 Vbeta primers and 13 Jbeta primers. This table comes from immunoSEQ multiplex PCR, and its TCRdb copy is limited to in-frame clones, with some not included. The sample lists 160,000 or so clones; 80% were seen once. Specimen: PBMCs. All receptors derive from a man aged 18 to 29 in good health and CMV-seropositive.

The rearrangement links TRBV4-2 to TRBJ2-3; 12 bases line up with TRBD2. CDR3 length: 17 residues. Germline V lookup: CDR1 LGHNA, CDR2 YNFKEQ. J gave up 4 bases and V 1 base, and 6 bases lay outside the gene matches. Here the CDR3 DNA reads TGTGCCAGCAGCCAAGGCACCGGGACTAGCGGGTCAGATACGCAGTATTTT. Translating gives CASSQGTGTSGSDTQYF.

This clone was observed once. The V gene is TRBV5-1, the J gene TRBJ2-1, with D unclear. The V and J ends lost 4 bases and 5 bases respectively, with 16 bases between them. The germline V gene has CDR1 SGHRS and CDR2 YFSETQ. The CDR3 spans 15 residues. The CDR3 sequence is CASSLGPNPNNEQFF. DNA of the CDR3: TGCGCCAGCAGCCTTGGGCCTAACCCCAACAATGAGCAGTTCTTC.

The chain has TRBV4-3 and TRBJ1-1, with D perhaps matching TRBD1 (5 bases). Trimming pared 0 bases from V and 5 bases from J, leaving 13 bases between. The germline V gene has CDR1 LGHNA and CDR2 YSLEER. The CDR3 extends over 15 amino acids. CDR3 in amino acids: CASSQDDGGSTEAFF. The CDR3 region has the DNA TGCGCCAGCAGCCAAGACGACGGGGGTAGTACTGAAGCTTTCTTT.

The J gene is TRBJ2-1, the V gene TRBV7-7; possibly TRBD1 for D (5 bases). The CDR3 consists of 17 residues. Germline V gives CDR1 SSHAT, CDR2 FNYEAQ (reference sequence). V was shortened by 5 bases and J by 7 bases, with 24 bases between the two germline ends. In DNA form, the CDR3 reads TGTGCCAGCAGCCTCAATTCAACAGGTACCTCTAGGAATGAGCAGTTCTTC. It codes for CASSLNSTGTSRNEQFF.

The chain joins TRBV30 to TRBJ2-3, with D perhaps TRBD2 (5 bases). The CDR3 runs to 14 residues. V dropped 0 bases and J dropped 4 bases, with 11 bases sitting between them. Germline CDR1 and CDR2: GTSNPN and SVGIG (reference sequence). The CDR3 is CAWSVLGPPDTQYF. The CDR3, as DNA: TGTGCCTGGAGTGTACTAGGGCCCCCAGATACGCAGTATTTT. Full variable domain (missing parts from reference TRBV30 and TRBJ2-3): SQTIHQWPATLVQPVGSPLSLECTVEGTSNPNLYWYRQAAGRGLQLLFYSVGIGQISSEVPQNLSASRPQDRQFILSSKKLLLSDSGFYLCAWSVLGPPDTQYFGPGTRLTVL.

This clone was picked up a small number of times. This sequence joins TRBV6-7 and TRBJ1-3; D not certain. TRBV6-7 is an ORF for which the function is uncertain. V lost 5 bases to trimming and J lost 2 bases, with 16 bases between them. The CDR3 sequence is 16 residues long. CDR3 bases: TGTGCCAGCAGTGATTCCGGTGGTGAGGCTGGAAACACCATATATTTT. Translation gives CASSDSGGEAGNTIYF.

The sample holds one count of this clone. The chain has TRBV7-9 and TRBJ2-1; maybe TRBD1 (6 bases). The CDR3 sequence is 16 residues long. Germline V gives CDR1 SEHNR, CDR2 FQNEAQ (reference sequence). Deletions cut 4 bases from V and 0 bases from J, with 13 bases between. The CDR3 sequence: CASSSGQGLSYNEQFF. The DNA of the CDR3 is TGTGCCAGCAGCTCCGGCCAGGGGCTCTCCTACAATGAGCAGTTCTTC.

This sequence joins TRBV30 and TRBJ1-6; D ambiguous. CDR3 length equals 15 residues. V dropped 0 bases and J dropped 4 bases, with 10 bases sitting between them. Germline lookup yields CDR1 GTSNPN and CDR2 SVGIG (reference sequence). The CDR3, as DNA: TGTGCCTGGAGTGTACAGAGAGCTTATAATTCACCCCTCCACTTT. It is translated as CAWSVQRAYNSPLHF. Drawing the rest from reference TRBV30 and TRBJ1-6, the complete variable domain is SQTIHQWPATLVQPVGSPLSLECTVEGTSNPNLYWYRQAAGRGLQLLFYSVGIGQISSEVPQNLSASRPQDRQFILSSKKLLLSDSGFYLCAWSVQRAYNSPLHFGNGTRLTVT.

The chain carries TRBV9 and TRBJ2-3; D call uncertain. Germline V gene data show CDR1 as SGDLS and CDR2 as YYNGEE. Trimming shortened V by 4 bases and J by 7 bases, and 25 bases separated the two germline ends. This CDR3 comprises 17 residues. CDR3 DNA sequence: TGTGCCAGCAGCCCCAATCAATTCGCGGTGAAACCGAATACGCAGTATTTT. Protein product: CASSPNQFAVKPNTQYF.

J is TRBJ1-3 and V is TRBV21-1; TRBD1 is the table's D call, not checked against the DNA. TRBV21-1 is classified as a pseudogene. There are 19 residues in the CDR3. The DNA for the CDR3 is TGTGCCAGCAGCAAAGGAGGTTTAAAGGGGCCACTTGGGGGAAACACCATATATTTT. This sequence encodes CASSKGGLKGPLGGNTIYF.

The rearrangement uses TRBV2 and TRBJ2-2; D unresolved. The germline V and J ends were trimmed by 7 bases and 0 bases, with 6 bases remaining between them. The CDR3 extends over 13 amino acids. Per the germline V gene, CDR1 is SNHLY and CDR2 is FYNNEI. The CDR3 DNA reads TGTGCCAGCAAGCTTACGAACACCGGGGAGCTGTTTTTT. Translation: CASKLTNTGELFF.

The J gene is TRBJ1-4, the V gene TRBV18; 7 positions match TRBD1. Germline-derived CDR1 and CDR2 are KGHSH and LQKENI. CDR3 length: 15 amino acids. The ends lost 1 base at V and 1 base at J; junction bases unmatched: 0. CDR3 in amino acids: CASSPRQGTNEKLFF. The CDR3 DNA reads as TGTGCCAGCTCACCACGACAGGGAACTAATGAAAAACTGTTTTTT.

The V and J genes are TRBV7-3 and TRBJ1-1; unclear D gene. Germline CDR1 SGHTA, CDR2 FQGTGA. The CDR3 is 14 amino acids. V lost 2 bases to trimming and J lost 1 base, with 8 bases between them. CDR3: CASSLFPGNTEAFF. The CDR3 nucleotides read TGTGCCAGCAGCTTATTCCCCGGGAACACTGAAGCTTTCTTT.

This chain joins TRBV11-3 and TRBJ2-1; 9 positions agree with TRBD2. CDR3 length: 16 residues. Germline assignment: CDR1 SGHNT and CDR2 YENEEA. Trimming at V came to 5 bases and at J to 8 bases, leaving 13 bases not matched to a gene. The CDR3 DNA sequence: TGTGCCAGCAGCGAAGGAATGGCGGGAGGGCTTGATGAGCAGTTCTTC. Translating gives CASSEGMAGGLDEQFF.

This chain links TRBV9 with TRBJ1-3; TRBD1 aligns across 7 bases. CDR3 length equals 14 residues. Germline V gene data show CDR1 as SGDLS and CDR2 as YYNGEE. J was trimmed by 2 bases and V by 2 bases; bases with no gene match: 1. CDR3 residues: CASSVQGAGNTIYF. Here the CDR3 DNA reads TGTGCCAGCAGCGTGCAGGGGGCTGGAAACACCATATATTTT.

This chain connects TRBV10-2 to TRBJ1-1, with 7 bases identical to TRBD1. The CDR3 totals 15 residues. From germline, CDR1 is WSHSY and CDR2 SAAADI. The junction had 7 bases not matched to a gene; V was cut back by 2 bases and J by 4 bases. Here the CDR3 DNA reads TGCGCCAGCAGTGAGGGTAGGGCAGGGGGCACTGAAGCTTTCTTT. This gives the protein CASSEGRAGGTEAFF.

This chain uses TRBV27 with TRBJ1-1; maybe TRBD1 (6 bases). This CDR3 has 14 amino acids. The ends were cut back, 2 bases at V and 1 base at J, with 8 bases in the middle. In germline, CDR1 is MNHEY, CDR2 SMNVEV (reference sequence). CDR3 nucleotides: TGTGCCAGCAGTTTACAGGGGTGGAACACTGAAGCTTTCTTT. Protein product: CASSLQGWNTEAFF.

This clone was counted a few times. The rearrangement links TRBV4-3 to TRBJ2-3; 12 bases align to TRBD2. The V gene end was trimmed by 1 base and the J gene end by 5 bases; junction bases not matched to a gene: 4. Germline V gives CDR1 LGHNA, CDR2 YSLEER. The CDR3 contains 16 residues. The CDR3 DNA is TGCGCCAGCAGCCAAGGTTTACTAGCGGGGGGAGATACGCAGTATTTT. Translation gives CASSQGLLAGGDTQYF.

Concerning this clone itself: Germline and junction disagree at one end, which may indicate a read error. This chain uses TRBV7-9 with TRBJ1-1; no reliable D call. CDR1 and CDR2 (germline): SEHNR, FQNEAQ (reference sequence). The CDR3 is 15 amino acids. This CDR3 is CSSSILTEMNTEAFF. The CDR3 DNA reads TGTTCCAGCAGCATACTGACTGAAATGAACACTGAAGCTTTCTTT.

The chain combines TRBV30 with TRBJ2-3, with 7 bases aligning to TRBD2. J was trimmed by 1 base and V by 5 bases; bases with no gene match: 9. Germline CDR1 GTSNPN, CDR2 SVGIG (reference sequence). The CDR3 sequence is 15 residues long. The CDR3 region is CAWDKGAGGTDTQYF. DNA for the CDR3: TGTGCCTGGGACAAAGGGGCGGGGGGCACAGATACGCAGTATTTT.

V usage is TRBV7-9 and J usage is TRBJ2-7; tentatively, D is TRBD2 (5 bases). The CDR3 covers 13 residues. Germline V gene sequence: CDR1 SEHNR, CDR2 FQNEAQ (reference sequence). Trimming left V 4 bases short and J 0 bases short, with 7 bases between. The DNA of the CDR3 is TGTGCCAGCAGCTCCGGGGTCTCCTACGAGCAGTACTTC. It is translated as CASSSGVSYEQYF.

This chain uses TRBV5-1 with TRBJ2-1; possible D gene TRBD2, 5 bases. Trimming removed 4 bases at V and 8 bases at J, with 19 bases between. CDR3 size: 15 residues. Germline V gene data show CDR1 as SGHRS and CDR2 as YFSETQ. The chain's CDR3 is CASSPGRAGLHEQFF. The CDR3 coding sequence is TGCGCCAGCAGCCCGGGAAGAGCCGGCCTCCATGAGCAGTTCTTC.

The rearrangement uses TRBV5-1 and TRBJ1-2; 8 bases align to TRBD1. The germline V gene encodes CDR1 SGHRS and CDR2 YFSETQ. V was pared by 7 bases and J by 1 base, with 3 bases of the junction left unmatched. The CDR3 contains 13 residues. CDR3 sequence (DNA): TGCGCCAGCGCGACAGGGGATAACTATGGCTACACCTTC. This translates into CASATGDNYGYTF.

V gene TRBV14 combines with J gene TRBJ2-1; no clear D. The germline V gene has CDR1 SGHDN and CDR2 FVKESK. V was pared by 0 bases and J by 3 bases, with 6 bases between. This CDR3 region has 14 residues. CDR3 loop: CASSQDYGYNEQFF. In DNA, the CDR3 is TGTGCCAGCAGCCAAGATTACGGCTACAATGAGCAGTTCTTC.

The DNA of the CDR3 is TGTGCCAGCAGTTTCCCACAGGGACAGGACACCGGGGAGCTGTTTTTT. Its protein product is CASSFPQGQDTGELFF. This chain links TRBV27 with TRBJ2-2; 8 nucleotides align to TRBD1. The V and J ends lost 3 bases and 3 bases, in that order; junction bases with no gene match: 6. Germline V lookup: CDR1 MNHEY, CDR2 SMNVEV (reference sequence). CDR3 length: 16 amino acids.

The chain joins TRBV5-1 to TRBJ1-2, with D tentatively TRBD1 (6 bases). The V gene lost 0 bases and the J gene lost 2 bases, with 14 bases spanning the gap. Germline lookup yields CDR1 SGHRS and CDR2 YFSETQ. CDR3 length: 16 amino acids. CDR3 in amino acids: CASSLVVQGVNYGYTF. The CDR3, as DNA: TGCGCCAGCAGCTTGGTAGTACAGGGAGTGAACTATGGCTACACCTTC.

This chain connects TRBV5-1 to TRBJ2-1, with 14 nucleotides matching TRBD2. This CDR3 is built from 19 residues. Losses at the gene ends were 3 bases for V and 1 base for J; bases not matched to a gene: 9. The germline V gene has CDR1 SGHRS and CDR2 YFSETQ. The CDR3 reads CASSSSTSGGAGSYNEQFF. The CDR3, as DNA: TGCGCCAGCAGCTCGTCGACTAGCGGGGGGGCCGGATCCTACAATGAGCAGTTCTTC.

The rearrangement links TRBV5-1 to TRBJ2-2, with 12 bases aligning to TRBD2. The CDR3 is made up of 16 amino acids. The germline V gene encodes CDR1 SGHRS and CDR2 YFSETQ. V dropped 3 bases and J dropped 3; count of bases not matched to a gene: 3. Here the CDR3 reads CASSWLAGGDTGELFF. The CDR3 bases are TGCGCCAGCAGCTGGCTAGCGGGAGGGGACACCGGGGAGCTGTTTTTT.

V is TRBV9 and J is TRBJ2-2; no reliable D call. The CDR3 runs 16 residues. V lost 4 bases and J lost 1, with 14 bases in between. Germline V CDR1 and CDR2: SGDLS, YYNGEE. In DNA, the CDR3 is TGTGCCAGCAGCCCCCCTTCCGGAGAGAACACCGGGGAGCTGTTTTTT. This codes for CASSPPSGENTGELFF. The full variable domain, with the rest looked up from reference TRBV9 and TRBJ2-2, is DSGVTQTPKHLITATGQRVTLRCSPRSGDLSVYWYQQSLDQGLQFLIQYYNGEERAKGNILERFSAQQFPDLHSELNLSSLELGDSALYFCASSPPSGENTGELFFGEGSRLTVL.

CDR3 in amino acids: CASSDTGPYEQYF. The CDR3 bases are TGCGCCAGCAGTGACACAGGGCCCTACGAGCAGTACTTC. V and J are TRBV10-2 and TRBJ2-7; D is possibly TRBD1 (6 bases). V lost 3 bases, J lost 2 bases, and 8 bases lay in between. Germline CDR1 and CDR2: WSHSY and SAAADI. CDR3 length: 13 residues.

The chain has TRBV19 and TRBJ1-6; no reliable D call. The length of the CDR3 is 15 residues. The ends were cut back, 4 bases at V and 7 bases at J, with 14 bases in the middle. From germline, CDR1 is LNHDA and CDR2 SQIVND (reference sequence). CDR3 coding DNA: TGTGCCAGTAGTAAACGGGCCCGGGAGAATTCACCCCTCCACTTT. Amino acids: CASSKRARENSPLHF. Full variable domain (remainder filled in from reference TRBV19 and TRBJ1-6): DGGITQSPKYLFRKEGQNVTLSCEQNLNHDAMYWYRQDPGQGLRLIYYSQIVNDFQKGDIAEGYSVSREKKESFPLTVTSAQKNPTAFYLCASSKRARENSPLHFGNGTRLTVT.